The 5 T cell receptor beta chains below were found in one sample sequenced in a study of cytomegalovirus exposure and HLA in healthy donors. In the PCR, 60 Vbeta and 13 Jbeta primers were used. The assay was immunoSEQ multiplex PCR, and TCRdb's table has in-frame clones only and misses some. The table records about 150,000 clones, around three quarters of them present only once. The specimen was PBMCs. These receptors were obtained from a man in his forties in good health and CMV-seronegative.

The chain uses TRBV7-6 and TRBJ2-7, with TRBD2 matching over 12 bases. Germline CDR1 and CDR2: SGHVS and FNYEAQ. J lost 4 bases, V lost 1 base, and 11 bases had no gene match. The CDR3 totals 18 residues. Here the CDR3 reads CASSLDPRTSGVNYEQYF. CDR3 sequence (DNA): TGTGCCAGCAGCTTAGACCCCAGGACTAGCGGGGTAAATTACGAGCAGTACTTC.

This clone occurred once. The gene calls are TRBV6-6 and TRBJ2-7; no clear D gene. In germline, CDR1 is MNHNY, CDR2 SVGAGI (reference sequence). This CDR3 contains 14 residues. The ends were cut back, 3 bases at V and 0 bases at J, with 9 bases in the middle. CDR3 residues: CASSYWPVSYEQYF. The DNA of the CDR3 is TGTGCCAGCAGTTATTGGCCAGTCTCCTACGAGCAGTACTTC.

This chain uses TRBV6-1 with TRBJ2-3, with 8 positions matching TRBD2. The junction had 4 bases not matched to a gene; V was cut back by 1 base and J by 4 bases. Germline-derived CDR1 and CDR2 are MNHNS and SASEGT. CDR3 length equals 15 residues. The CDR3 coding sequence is TGTGCCAGCAGTGAAGAGCGGGAGCTTCCAGATACGCAGTATTTT. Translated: CASSEERELPDTQYF.

The CDR3 sequence is CASTPRGQGAFYGYTF. The CDR3 DNA follows: TGCGCCAGCACCCCCCGGGGACAGGGGGCATTCTATGGCTACACCTTC. The gene calls are TRBV5-1 and TRBJ1-2, with TRBD1 matching over 12 bases. The CDR3 has 16 amino acids. With 6 bases clipped from V and 4 bases from J, the junction kept 10 bases outside the gene matches. Germline V gene sequence: CDR1 SGHRS, CDR2 YFSETQ.

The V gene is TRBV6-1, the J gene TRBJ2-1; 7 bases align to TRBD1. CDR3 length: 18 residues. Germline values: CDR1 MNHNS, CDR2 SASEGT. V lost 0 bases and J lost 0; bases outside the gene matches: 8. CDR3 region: CASSEASGGKSSYNEQFF. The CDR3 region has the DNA TGTGCCAGCAGTGAAGCTTCAGGGGGTAAAAGCTCCTACAATGAGCAGTTCTTC.